The TCR beta chain described here comes from a study of beta chain features in type 1 diabetes. Study-wide results and caveats: Over-representation of high TCR-expressing cells was a possible consequence of cDNA sequencing. In the patient group, naive, central memory and Treg TCRB repertoires seemed more alike than in the healthy donor group. Type 1 diabetes patients showed a moderate but significant shortening of TCRB CDR3s in all four CD4+ subsets.

This clone turned up a few times. Its target is unknown. Reverse transcription of all isolated RNA meant that expressed TCRB transcripts were sequenced. Here immunoSEQ multiplex PCR was the method, and the copy in TCRdb shows in-frame clones only, minus some. The sample has about 620,000 clones; about a sixth are singletons. Via the markers CD45RO/CCR7/CD25/CD127/CD95/CD27, stem cell-like memory, regulatory, central memory and naive CD4+ cells were sorted. This CDR3 contains 16 residues. V shed 5 bases and J 4 bases; nucleotides not matched to a gene: 11. Germline loops: CDR1 SGHAT, CDR2 FQNNGV. The chain employs TRBV11-2 and TRBJ1-2; 9 positions match TRBD1. This clonotype was obtained from a man younger than 30 in good health. Sequencing input: naive CD4+ T cells from blood. DNA for the CDR3: TGTGCCAGCAGCGAAGTCGGGACAGGGAGGCTCTATGGCTACACCTTC. Amino acid sequence: CASSEVGTGRLYGYTF.